A single sample is the source of the 25 T cell receptor beta chains below, sequenced in a study of CD8 T cells in ankylosing spondylitis (dated 2017 in TCRdb). The library was obtained by 5' RACE. Sequencing relied on an Illumina HiSeq 2500. TCRdb trimmed public reads at Q25 via fastp, called clones via MiXCR and kept in-frame beta chains. Every CDR3 protein is listed once, alongside the most common genes and DNA of its rows. The sample has hundreds of thousands of distinct CDR3 sequences on record, 20% to 25% of them singletons. The ten largest clones add up to approximately 14% of the sample. The sequencing sample was made of blood, either unsorted or a sorted T cell fraction (not recorded which). Every receptor here comes from a male donor with ankylosing spondylitis or in good health (not recorded which).

The chain combines TRBV20-1 with TRBJ2-5; D unclear. Germline-derived CDR1 and CDR2 are DFQATT and SNEGSKA (reference sequence). This CDR3 is built from 14 residues. V lost 3 bases to trimming and J lost 4 bases, with 15 bases between them. The CDR3: CSASLSDFGETQYF. DNA for the CDR3: TGCAGTGCTAGCTTGTCGGATTTTGGAGAGACCCAGTACTTC.

The V and J genes are TRBV20-1 and TRBJ2-5; 7 nucleotides agree with TRBD2. The CDR3 has 14 residues. The V and J ends lost 3 bases and 2 bases, in that order; junction bases with no gene match: 6. Germline V gene lookup returns CDR1 DFQATT and CDR2 SNEGSKA (reference sequence). The CDR3 reads CSARLPGGQETQYF. The CDR3 nucleotides read TGCAGTGCTAGGCTACCGGGAGGACAAGAGACCCAGTACTTC.

This CDR3 reads CASSSFGAADPNEQFF. CDR3 DNA sequence: TGTGCCAGCAGCTCTTTTGGGGCAGCAGACCCCAATGAGCAGTTCTTC. The V gene is TRBV7-9, the J gene TRBJ2-1; TRBD1 is a possible D gene (5 bases). The length of the CDR3 is 16 residues. Trimming took off 4 bases at V and 6 bases at J, with 19 bases between the two ends. Germline V gene sequence: CDR1 SEHNR, CDR2 FQNEAQ (reference sequence).

The chain couples TRBV24-1 to TRBJ2-2, with TRBD2 as a possible D gene (5 bases). The CDR3 contains 17 residues. Trimming shortened V by 3 bases and J by 0 bases, and 13 bases separated the two germline ends. Germline CDR1 reads KGHDR; CDR2 reads SFDVKD. The CDR3 protein is CATSDRGLPSNTGELFF. In DNA, the CDR3 is TGTGCCACCAGTGATCGTGGACTCCCTTCGAACACCGGGGAGCTGTTTTTT.

The chain is built from TRBV10-3 and TRBJ2-1, with 7 positions matching TRBD1. The CDR3 contains 16 residues. Germline V lookup: CDR1 ENHRY, CDR2 SYGVKD. The ends lost 4 bases at V and 6 bases at J; junction bases unmatched: 12. CDR3: CAISGKEDRPLNEQFF. Here the CDR3 DNA reads TGTGCCATCAGTGGGAAAGAGGACAGGCCCCTCAATGAGCAGTTCTTC.

The chain employs TRBV2 and TRBJ2-2; 12 nucleotides agree with TRBD2. CDR1 is SNHLY, CDR2 FYNNEI, per germline. Trimming removed 7 bases from V and 3 bases from J; junction bases left unmatched: 3. The CDR3 is 15 residues long. CDR3 DNA sequence: TGTGCCAGCACTCGACTAGCGGGGGACACCGGGGAGCTGTTTTTT. Its protein is CASTRLAGDTGELFF.

In its sample, this clonotype was seen a few times. This chain joins TRBV23-1 and TRBJ2-7, with 7 bases identical to TRBD1. TRBV23-1 is sorted into the ORF group, with uncertain function. CDR3 length equals 15 residues. Trimming removed 2 bases from V and 2 bases from J; junction bases left unmatched: 6. CDR3: CASSQGTVVPYEQYF. The CDR3 DNA is TGCGCCAGCAGTCAAGGGACAGTAGTACCCTACGAGCAGTACTTC.

J is TRBJ1-2 and V is TRBV5-6; D not resolved. Germline values: CDR1 SGHDT, CDR2 YYEEEE. CDR3 length equals 14 residues. The germline V and J ends were trimmed by 4 bases and 1 base, with 11 bases remaining between them. The CDR3 loop is CASSVAGVNYGYTF. For the CDR3, the DNA is TGTGCCAGCAGCGTGGCCGGGGTTAACTATGGCTACACCTTC.

This chain links TRBV12-3 or TRBV12-4 with TRBJ2-1; D tentatively fits TRBD1 or TRBD2 (5 bases each). This CDR3 has 12 amino acids. V shed 6 bases and J shed 6 bases, with 9 bases lying between them. For the CDR3, the DNA is TGTGCCAGCAGAAGGGACGGCAATGAGCAGTTCTTC. This gives the protein CASRRDGNEQFF.

This sequence joins TRBV7-2 and TRBJ2-1; 7 bases are shared with TRBD1. V lost 5 bases and J lost 3; bases outside the gene matches: 7. CDR1 and CDR2 from the germline V gene are SGHTA and FQGNSA. The CDR3 extends over 15 amino acids. CDR3 sequence (DNA): TGTGCCAGCAGCCCCCGACAGGGAATCTACAATGAGCAGTTCTTC. Amino acids: CASSPRQGIYNEQFF.

The DNA of the CDR3 is TGTGCCAGCAGTTTGGGACAGGGGGGGATTTACGAGCAGTACTTC. Translation gives CASSLGQGGIYEQYF. This chain links TRBV6-5 with TRBJ2-7, with 11 bases aligning to TRBD1. Losses at the gene ends were 4 bases for V and 4 bases for J; bases not matched to a gene: 6. This CDR3 comprises 15 residues. Looked up from germline, CDR1 is MNHEY and CDR2 is SVGAGI.

This clonotype was seen a few times. This sequence joins TRBV6-7 and TRBJ2-2, with D uncertain. TRBV6-7 is known as an ORF, though its function is uncertain. The CDR3 runs 15 residues. V shed 6 bases and J shed 2 bases, with 13 bases lying between them. CDR3 sequence reads: CASSNLGINTGELFF. Here the CDR3 DNA reads TGTGCCAGCAGCAACCTAGGGATCAACACCGGGGAGCTGTTTTTT.

CDR3: CASSLDGVARYANTGELFF. As DNA, the CDR3 is TGTGCCAGCAGCTTAGATGGTGTTGCACGGTACGCGAACACCGGGGAGCTGTTTTTT. This sequence joins TRBV11-1 and TRBJ2-2; D is unresolved. With 1 base removed from V and 0 bases from J, the gap between germline ends came to 18 bases. Germline CDR1 SGHAT, CDR2 FQDESV (reference sequence). This CDR3 has 19 residues.

This clonotype was found a few times. V and J are TRBV12-3 or TRBV12-4 and TRBJ2-7, with D possibly being TRBD1 (6 bases). V was clipped by 7 bases and J by 6 bases, with 13 bases between them. CDR3 size: 12 residues. The CDR3 DNA sequence: TGTGCCAGCACCAGGGGAGTTTCCGAGCAGTACTTC. Encoded protein: CASTRGVSEQYF.

The V and J genes are TRBV14 and TRBJ2-1; D unclear. V gave up 0 bases and J gave up 9 bases, with 6 bases separating them. Germline lookup yields CDR1 SGHDN and CDR2 FVKESK. This CDR3 spans 12 amino acids. The CDR3 here is CASSQDLLEQFF. CDR3 nucleotide sequence: TGTGCCAGCAGCCAAGACCTTCTTGAGCAGTTCTTC.

J is TRBJ2-1 and V is TRBV9; D may be TRBD2 (5 bases). CDR3 length equals 15 residues. CDR1 and CDR2 (germline): SGDLS, YYNGEE. Between the trimmed V and J ends, which lost 0 bases and 0 bases, there was a span of 7 bases. CDR3 sequence: CASSVELDSYNEQFF. CDR3 in DNA: TGTGCCAGCAGCGTAGAACTAGACTCCTACAATGAGCAGTTCTTC.

The table lists this clonotype with many counts. The CDR3 loop is CASKGTGEGTQYF. CDR3 sequence (DNA): TGCGCCAGCAAAGGGACAGGGGAAGGGACCCAGTACTTC. The chain joins TRBV10-2 to TRBJ2-5; 10 bases agree with TRBD1. The CDR3 extends over 13 amino acids. Germline V CDR1 and CDR2: WSHSY, SAAADI. V lost 7 bases to trimming and J lost 7 bases; unmatched junction nucleotides: 6.

This clonotype was counted a few times. As DNA, the CDR3 is TGCGCCAGCAGCTTGTTCGGGGGATCGGTCGAGCAGTACTTC. Translating gives CASSLFGGSVEQYF. The V and J genes are TRBV5-1 and TRBJ2-7; D perhaps matches TRBD2 (6 bases). There are 14 residues in the CDR3. Between the trimmed V and J ends, which lost 1 base and 6 bases, there was a span of 14 bases. Per germline, CDR1 SGHRS and CDR2 YFSETQ. Using reference TRBV5-1 and TRBJ2-7 for the parts outside the CDR3, the full variable domain is KAGVTQTPRYLIKTRGQQVTLSCSPISGHRSVSWYQQTPGQGLQFLFEYFSETQRNKGNFPGRFSGRQFSNSRSEMNVSTLELGDSALYLCASSLFGGSVEQYFGPGTRLTVT.

This chain connects TRBV6-1 to TRBJ2-7; D unresolved. This CDR3 contains 13 residues. V was cut by 6 bases and J by 0 bases, with 9 bases left in between. Germline CDR1 and CDR2: MNHNS and SASEGT. In DNA, the CDR3 is TGTGCCAGCAGGATTAGCCTCTCCTACGAGCAGTACTTC. Protein sequence: CASRISLSYEQYF.

The chain couples TRBV28 to TRBJ2-1, with 8 bases that match TRBD2. The V segment lost 8 bases and the J segment 0 bases; nucleotides outside the gene matches: 9. Germline V gives CDR1 MDHEN, CDR2 SYDVKM. This CDR3 contains 16 residues. The CDR3 sequence is CASSIPRGGSYNEQFF. The CDR3 bases are TGTGCCAGCTCGATCCCCCGGGGGGGCTCCTACAATGAGCAGTTCTTC.

This chain uses TRBV29-1 with TRBJ2-7, with 9 bases aligning to TRBD1. The CDR3 runs to 13 residues. The trim removed 5 bases at V and 4 bases at J, leaving 6 bases unmatched. Germline CDR1 SQVTM, CDR2 ANQGSEA. The CDR3 coding sequence is TGCAGCGTTCGGACAGGGGCCCAATACGAGCAGTACTTC. Its translation is CSVRTGAQYEQYF.

The chain carries TRBV25-1 and TRBJ2-5, with TRBD2 matching over 10 bases. The germline V gene encodes CDR1 MGHDK and CDR2 SYGVNS. The trim removed 1 base at V and 4 bases at J, leaving 6 bases unmatched. The CDR3 totals 16 residues. This CDR3 reads CASSELSGGAGETQYF. The CDR3 region has the DNA TGTGCCAGCAGTGAATTAAGCGGGGGGGCTGGAGAGACCCAGTACTTC.

This clonotype showed up just a few times. J is TRBJ2-2 and V is TRBV4-1; D is ambiguous. This CDR3 contains 17 residues. V was clipped by 0 bases and J by 5 bases, with 16 bases between them. Germline values: CDR1 MGHRA, CDR2 YSYEKL. The CDR3 bases are TGCGCCAGCAGCCAAGACCCCTGGAGCTGGCAGACCGGGGAGCTGTTTTTT. Its translation is CASSQDPWSWQTGELFF.

The CDR3 sequence is CARSTLAGADTQYF. CDR3 bases: TGTGCCAGAAGTACACTAGCGGGGGCAGATACGCAGTATTTT. V usage is TRBV6-1 and J usage is TRBJ2-3, with TRBD2 matching 11 bases. The V and J ends lost 9 bases and 4 bases, in that order; junction bases with no gene match: 6. The CDR3 covers 14 residues. Germline assignment: CDR1 MNHNS and CDR2 SASEGT.

This clonotype was counted only a few times. The chain is built from TRBV2 and TRBJ2-3; 12 bases agree with TRBD2. From germline, CDR1 is SNHLY and CDR2 FYNNEI. This CDR3 is 18 amino acids long. J was trimmed by 2 bases and V by 5 bases; bases with no gene match: 11. The CDR3 DNA sequence: TGTGCCAGCAGTTTCTGGGCTAGCGGGGGGGCCGTCACAGATACGCAGTATTTT. Translated, it gives CASSFWASGGAVTDTQYF. Using reference TRBV2 and TRBJ2-3 for the parts outside the CDR3, the full variable domain is EPEVTQTPSHQVTQMGQEVILRCVPISNHLYFYWYRQILGQKVEFLVSFYNNEISEKSEIFDDQFSVERPDGSNFTLKIRSTKLEDSAMYFCASSFWASGGAVTDTQYFGPGTRLTVL.